One and the same sample provided the 21 T cell receptor beta chains below, sequenced in a study of blood T cells in healthy people across ages. PCR was performed a second time for about 6 to 11 cycles using a sample-barcoded 5' primer and a J-beta primer mix. One entry per CDR3 protein, called by TCRdb with MiXCR from the 5' RACE reads. The data hold roughly 830,000 distinct CDR3 sequences, with around 68% observed a single time. What was sequenced was blood. These receptors came from a man aged 30-40 years in good health.

The sample holds a few counts of this clonotype. The rearrangement uses TRBV7-2 and TRBJ2-4, with no clear D. The J call is doubtful: the DNA matches TRBJ2-7 better. The CDR3 sequence is 14 residues long. CDR1 is SGHTA and CDR2 is FQGNSA in the germline V gene. The CDR3 region has the DNA TGTGCCAGCAGCTTAGGGGTGGTGAACTACGAGCAGTACTTC. This encodes CASSLGVVNYEQYF.

This clonotype has just a few counts. V is TRBV7-2 and J is TRBJ2-5; the D gene is possibly TRBD1 (6 bases). The CDR3 has 14 residues. Deletions cut 5 bases from V and 4 bases from J, with 14 bases between. Germline V gene data show CDR1 as SGHTA and CDR2 as FQGNSA. The CDR3 protein is CASSKSGGGETQYF. CDR3 coding DNA: TGTGCCAGCAGCAAGAGTGGGGGCGGAGAGACCCAGTACTTC.

The rearrangement joins TRBV20-1 to TRBJ2-5, with 9 bases fitting TRBD1. The J call is uncertain, as TRBJ2-7 better fits the DNA end. The CDR3 spans 13 residues. Germline V gene lookup returns CDR1 DFQATT and CDR2 SNEGSKA (reference sequence). This chain's CDR3 is CSARDRENYEQYF. The CDR3 DNA is TGCAGTGCCAGGGACAGGGAGAATTACGAGCAGTACTTC.

This clonotype has just one count. The junction and the germline gene differ at one end; a read error may be behind it. The rearrangement uses TRBV7-2 and TRBJ1-5; the D gene is possibly TRBD1 (5 bases). CDR1 and CDR2 from the germline V gene are SGHTA and FQGNSA. The CDR3 has 14 residues. CDR3 amino acids: CVSSPDSRNQPQHF. Written as DNA, the CDR3 is TGTGTCAGCAGCCCTGACAGTCGCAATCAGCCCCAGCATTTT.

This clonotype was seen more than once but under ten times. This chain uses TRBV6-5 with TRBJ2-5; tentative D call: TRBD2 (7 bases). CDR1 and CDR2 from the germline V gene are MNHEY and SVGAGI. Trimming cost V 0 bases and J 7 bases, with 12 bases left between them. This CDR3 has 14 amino acids. CDR3 residues: CASSYSGGPGTQYF. CDR3 nucleotide sequence: TGTGCCAGCAGTTACTCCGGGGGGCCTGGGACCCAGTACTTC.

This chain uses TRBV7-3 with TRBJ2-3; the match to TRBD2 covers 9 bases. V was clipped by 3 bases and J by 3 bases; unmatched bases: 4. Germline-derived CDR1 and CDR2 are SGHTA and FQGTGA. This CDR3 region has 15 residues. The CDR3 loop reads CASSFTSGRTDTQYF. The CDR3 DNA is TGTGCCAGCAGCTTCACTAGCGGGCGAACAGATACGCAGTATTTT.

This rearrangement joins TRBV10-3 to TRBJ2-5; D is ambiguous. The length of the CDR3 is 11 residues. Between the trimmed V and J ends, which lost 2 bases and 11 bases, there was a span of 9 bases. Germline lookup yields CDR1 ENHRY and CDR2 SYGVKD. CDR3: CAISETGEQYF. As DNA, the CDR3 is TGTGCCATCAGTGAGACGGGTGAGCAGTACTTC.

The rearrangement links TRBV6-6 to TRBJ1-5; D gene uncertain. This CDR3 has 15 residues. With 5 bases removed from V and 0 bases from J, the gap between germline ends came to 11 bases. Per the germline V gene, CDR1 is MNHNY and CDR2 is SVGAGI (reference sequence). For the CDR3, the DNA is TGTGCCAGCAGTGCCGGAGTGGATAGCAATCAGCCCCAGCATTTT. Its protein is CASSAGVDSNQPQHF.

This clonotype was counted many times. This rearrangement joins TRBV27 to TRBJ2-1; D gene uncertain. CDR1 is MNHEY, CDR2 SMNVEV, per germline (reference sequence). Deletions cut 2 bases from V and 2 bases from J, with 4 bases between. CDR3 length: 13 amino acids. CDR3 sequence: CASSLRAYNEQFF. Here the CDR3 DNA reads TGTGCCAGCAGTTTAAGGGCCTACAATGAGCAGTTCTTC.

The V gene is TRBV4-3, the J gene TRBJ2-1, with TRBD2 matching over 8 bases. The V and J ends lost 0 bases and 2 bases, in that order; junction bases with no gene match: 9. CDR1 is LGHNA, CDR2 YSLEER, per germline. The CDR3 loop spans 18 amino acids. CDR3 in amino acids: CASSQDLSGGRAYNEQFF. DNA of the CDR3: TGCGCCAGCAGCCAAGATCTCTCGGGGGGGAGGGCCTACAATGAGCAGTTCTTC.

J is TRBJ2-1 and V is TRBV9, with TRBD2 matching over 8 bases. Germline V lookup: CDR1 SGDLS, CDR2 YYNGEE. There are 15 residues in the CDR3. V gave up 7 bases and J gave up 0 bases; unmatched junction bases: 6. The CDR3 region is CASSGGASSYNEQFF. As DNA, the CDR3 is TGTGCCAGCTCGGGGGGGGCGAGCTCCTACAATGAGCAGTTCTTC.

The chain employs TRBV7-3 and TRBJ1-2; 7 bases are a match to TRBD1. The junction had 17 bases not matched to a gene; V was cut back by 1 base and J by 6 bases. CDR1 and CDR2 from the germline V gene are SGHTA and FQGTGA. The CDR3 is 18 residues long. The CDR3 DNA is TGTGCCAGCAGCTTAAGCCCGCCACAGGGGCCAACTAAAGATGGCTACACCTTC. This sequence encodes CASSLSPPQGPTKDGYTF.

The chain has TRBV27 and TRBJ2-2; D uncertain. This CDR3 spans 14 amino acids. Trimming left V 7 bases short and J 6 bases short, with 15 bases between. CDR1 and CDR2 (germline): MNHEY, SMNVEV (reference sequence). The CDR3 DNA sequence: TGTGCCAGCATGGGCAGCCCTGAACCCGGGGAGCTGTTTTTT. This sequence encodes CASMGSPEPGELFF.

This clonotype was recorded a few times. DNA for the CDR3: TGCGCCAGCAGCTCCGAGGGGGGACAGTCTAAGAGAAACATTCAGTACTTC. This encodes CASSSEGGQSKRNIQYF. The chain employs TRBV5-1 and TRBJ2-4, with D possibly being TRBD1 (7 bases). Germline CDR1 SGHRS, CDR2 YFSETQ. Trimming pared 3 bases from V and 6 bases from J, leaving 22 bases between. The CDR3 runs to 17 residues. The full variable domain, with the rest looked up from reference TRBV5-1 and TRBJ2-4, is KAGVTQTPRYLIKTRGQQVTLSCSPISGHRSVSWYQQTPGQGLQFLFEYFSETQRNKGNFPGRFSGRQFSNSRSEMNVSTLELGDSALYLCASSSEGGQSKRNIQYFGAGTRLSVL.

V usage is TRBV7-9 and J usage is TRBJ2-1; 10 nucleotides agree with TRBD1. Germline assignment: CDR1 SEHNR and CDR2 FQNEAQ (reference sequence). The CDR3 totals 16 residues. Trimming removed 2 bases from V and 6 bases from J; junction bases left unmatched: 7. The CDR3 region has the DNA TGTGCCAGCAGCTTAATACCGGGACAGGGGCTCAATGAGCAGTTCTTC. Translated, it gives CASSLIPGQGLNEQFF.

This clonotype has a handful of counts. The V gene is TRBV3-1, the J gene TRBJ1-1; a weak D match, TRBD1 (5 bases). The germline gives CDR1 LGHDT, CDR2 YNNKEL (reference sequence). The ends were cut back, 3 bases at V and 10 bases at J, with 12 bases in the middle. This CDR3 is built from 12 residues. The CDR3 here is CASSHRRGGAFF. The CDR3, as DNA: TGTGCCAGCAGCCACCGACGGGGGGGAGCTTTCTTT.

Here the CDR3 reads CAISDREKLFF. The CDR3 coding sequence is TGTGCCATCAGTGATCGGGAAAAACTGTTTTTT. The chain couples TRBV10-3 to TRBJ1-4, with D hard to call. The CDR3 sequence is 11 residues long. With 3 bases removed from V and 8 bases from J, the gap between germline ends came to 4 bases. Germline V gene sequence: CDR1 ENHRY, CDR2 SYGVKD.

This sequence joins TRBV6-5 and TRBJ2-2, with a tentative D call TRBD2 (6 bases). There are 13 residues in the CDR3. In germline, CDR1 is MNHEY, CDR2 SVGAGI. The V end was cut by 5 bases, the J end by 7 bases, with 11 bases between. The CDR3 DNA reads TGTGCCAGCAGTAAGGGACTCTTCGGGGAGCTGTTTTTT. Encoded protein: CASSKGLFGELFF.

This clonotype turned up a few times. V and J are TRBV28 and TRBJ1-2, with 9 bases aligning to TRBD1. Germline CDR1 reads MDHEN; CDR2 reads SYDVKM. With V trimmed by 4 bases and J by 10 bases, 10 bases remained unmatched. This CDR3 has 14 amino acids. CDR3 DNA sequence: TGTGCCAGCAGTTCCTCCGGGACAGGGAAGGTCTACACCTTC. Translating it yields CASSSSGTGKVYTF.

The CDR3 spells CASSFRVSLSGANVLTF. The CDR3 DNA reads as TGCGCCAGCAGCTTTAGGGTTTCTCTCTCTGGGGCCAACGTCCTGACTTTC. The V and J genes are TRBV5-1 and TRBJ2-6; D uncertain. Trimming took 2 bases from V and 0 from J, leaving 12 bases between them. This CDR3 spans 17 amino acids. Germline lookup yields CDR1 SGHRS and CDR2 YFSETQ.

This chain connects TRBV27 to TRBJ1-1; D remains ambiguous. CDR1 and CDR2 from the germline V gene are MNHEY and SMNVEV (reference sequence). V lost 4 bases and J lost 6, with 18 bases in between. This CDR3 region has 15 residues. The CDR3 loop reads CASSYSGGVFPEAFF. The CDR3, as DNA: TGTGCCAGCAGTTATTCAGGCGGCGTTTTCCCTGAAGCTTTCTTT.